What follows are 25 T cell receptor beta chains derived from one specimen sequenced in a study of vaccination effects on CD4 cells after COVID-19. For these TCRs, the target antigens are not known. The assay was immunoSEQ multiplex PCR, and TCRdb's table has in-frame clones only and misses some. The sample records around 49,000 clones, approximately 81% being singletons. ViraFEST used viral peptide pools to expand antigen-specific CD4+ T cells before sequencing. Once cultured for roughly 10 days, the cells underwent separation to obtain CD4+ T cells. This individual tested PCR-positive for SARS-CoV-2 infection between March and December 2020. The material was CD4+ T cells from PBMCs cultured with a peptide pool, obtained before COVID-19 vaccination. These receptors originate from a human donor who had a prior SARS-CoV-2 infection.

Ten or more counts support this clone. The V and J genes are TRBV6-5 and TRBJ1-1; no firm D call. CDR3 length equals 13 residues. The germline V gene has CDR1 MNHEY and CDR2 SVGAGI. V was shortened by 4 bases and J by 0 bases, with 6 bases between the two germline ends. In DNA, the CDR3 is TGTGCCAGCAGTTCCAGAATGAACACTGAAGCTTTCTTT. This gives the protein CASSSRMNTEAFF.

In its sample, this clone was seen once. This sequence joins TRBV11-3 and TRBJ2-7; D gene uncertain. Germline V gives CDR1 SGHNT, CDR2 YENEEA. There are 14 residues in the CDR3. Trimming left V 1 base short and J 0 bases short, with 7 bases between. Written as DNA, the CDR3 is TGTGCCAGCAGCTTAGGTCATAGCTCCTACGAGCAGTACTTC. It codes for CASSLGHSSYEQYF.

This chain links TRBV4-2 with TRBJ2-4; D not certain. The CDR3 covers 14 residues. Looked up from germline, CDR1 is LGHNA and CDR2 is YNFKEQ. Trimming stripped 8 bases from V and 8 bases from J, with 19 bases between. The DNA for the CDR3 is TGTGCCAGCTCCCGGACCCGGATGGTGGACATTCAGTACTTC. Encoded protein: CASSRTRMVDIQYF.

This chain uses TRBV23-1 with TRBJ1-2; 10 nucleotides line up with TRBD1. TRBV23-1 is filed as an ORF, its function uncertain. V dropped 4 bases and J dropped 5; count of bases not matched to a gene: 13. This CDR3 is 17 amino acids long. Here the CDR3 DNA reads TGCGCCAGCAGTCGGACGGATAGACAGGGGGCAAAGTATGGCTACACCTTC. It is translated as CASSRTDRQGAKYGYTF.

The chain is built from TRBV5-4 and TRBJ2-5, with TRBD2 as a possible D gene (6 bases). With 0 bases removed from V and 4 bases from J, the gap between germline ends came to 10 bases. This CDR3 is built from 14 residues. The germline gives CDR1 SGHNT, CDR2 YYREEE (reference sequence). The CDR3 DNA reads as TGTGCCAGCAGCTTGGGGGTGGGGGGAGAGACCCAGTACTTC. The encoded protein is CASSLGVGGETQYF.

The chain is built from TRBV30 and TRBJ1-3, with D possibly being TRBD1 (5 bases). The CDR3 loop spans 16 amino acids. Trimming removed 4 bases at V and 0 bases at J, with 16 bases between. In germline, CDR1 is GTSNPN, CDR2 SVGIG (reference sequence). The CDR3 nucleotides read TGTGCCTGGACCTTTGGGGGACTGCTCTCTGGAAACACCATATATTTT. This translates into CAWTFGGLLSGNTIYF.

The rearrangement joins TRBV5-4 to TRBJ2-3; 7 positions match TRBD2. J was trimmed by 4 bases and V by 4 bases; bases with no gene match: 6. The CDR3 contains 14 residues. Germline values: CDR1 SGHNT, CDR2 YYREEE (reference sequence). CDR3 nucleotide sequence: TGTGCCAGCAGCGGGGGGGGTTCGTCAGATACGCAGTATTTT. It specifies CASSGGGSSDTQYF.

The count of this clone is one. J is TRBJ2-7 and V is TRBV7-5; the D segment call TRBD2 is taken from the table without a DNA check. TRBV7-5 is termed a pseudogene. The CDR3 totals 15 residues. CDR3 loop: CARSPLGGNSYEQYF. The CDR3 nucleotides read TGTGCCAGAAGCCCGCTGGGGGGAAACTCCTACGAGCAGTACTTC.

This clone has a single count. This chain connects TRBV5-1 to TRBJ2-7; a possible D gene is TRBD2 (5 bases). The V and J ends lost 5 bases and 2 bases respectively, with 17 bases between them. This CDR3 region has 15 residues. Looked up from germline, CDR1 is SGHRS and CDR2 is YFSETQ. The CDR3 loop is CASSIRTSGTYEQYF. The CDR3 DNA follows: TGCGCCAGCAGTATTCGGACCTCGGGGACCTACGAGCAGTACTTC.

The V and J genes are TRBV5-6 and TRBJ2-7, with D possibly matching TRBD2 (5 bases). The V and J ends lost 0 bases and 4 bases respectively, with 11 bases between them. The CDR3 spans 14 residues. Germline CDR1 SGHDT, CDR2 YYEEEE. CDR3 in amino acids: CASSLGGFGYEQYF. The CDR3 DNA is TGTGCCAGCAGCTTGGGAGGGTTTGGGTACGAGCAGTACTTC.

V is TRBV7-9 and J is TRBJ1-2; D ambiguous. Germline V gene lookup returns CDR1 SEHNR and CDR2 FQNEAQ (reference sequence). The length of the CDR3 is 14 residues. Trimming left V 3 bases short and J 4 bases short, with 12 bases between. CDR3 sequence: CASSFSPATYGYTF. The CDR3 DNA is TGTGCCAGCAGCTTTTCCCCGGCTACCTATGGCTACACCTTC. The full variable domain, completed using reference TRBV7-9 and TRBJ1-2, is DTGVSQNPRHKITKRGQNVTFRCDPISEHNRLYWYRQTLGQGPEFLTYFQNEAQLEKSRLLSDRFSAERPKGSFSTLEIQRTEQGDSAMYLCASSFSPATYGYTFGSGTRLTVV.

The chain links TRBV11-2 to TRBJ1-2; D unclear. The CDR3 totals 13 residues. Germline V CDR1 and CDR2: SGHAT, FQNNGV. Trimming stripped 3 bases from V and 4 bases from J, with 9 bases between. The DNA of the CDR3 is TGTGCCAGCAGCTTCGTCAGGAGCTATGGCTACACCTTC. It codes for CASSFVRSYGYTF.

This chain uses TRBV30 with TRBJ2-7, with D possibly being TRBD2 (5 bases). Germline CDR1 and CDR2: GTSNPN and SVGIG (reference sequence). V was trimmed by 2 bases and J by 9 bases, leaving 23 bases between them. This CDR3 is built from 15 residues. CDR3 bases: TGTGCCTGGAGTCGGTTTGGAGGTAATATACGAGGGCAGTACTTC. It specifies CAWSRFGGNIRGQYF.

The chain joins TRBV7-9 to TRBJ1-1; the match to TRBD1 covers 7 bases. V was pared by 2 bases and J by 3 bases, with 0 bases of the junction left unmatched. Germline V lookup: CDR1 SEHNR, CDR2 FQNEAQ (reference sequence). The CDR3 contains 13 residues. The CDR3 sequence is CASSLQGDTEAFF. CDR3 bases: TGTGCCAGCAGCTTACAGGGGGACACTGAAGCTTTCTTT. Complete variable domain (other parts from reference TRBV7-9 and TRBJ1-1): DTGVSQNPRHKITKRGQNVTFRCDPISEHNRLYWYRQTLGQGPEFLTYFQNEAQLEKSRLLSDRFSAERPKGSFSTLEIQRTEQGDSAMYLCASSLQGDTEAFFGQGTRLTVV.

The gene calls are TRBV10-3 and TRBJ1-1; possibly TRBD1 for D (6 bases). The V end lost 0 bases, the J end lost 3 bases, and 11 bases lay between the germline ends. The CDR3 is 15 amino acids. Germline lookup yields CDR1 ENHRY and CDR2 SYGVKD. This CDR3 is CAISESSGVDTEAFF. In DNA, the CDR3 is TGTGCCATCAGTGAGTCGTCAGGGGTAGACACTGAAGCTTTCTTT.

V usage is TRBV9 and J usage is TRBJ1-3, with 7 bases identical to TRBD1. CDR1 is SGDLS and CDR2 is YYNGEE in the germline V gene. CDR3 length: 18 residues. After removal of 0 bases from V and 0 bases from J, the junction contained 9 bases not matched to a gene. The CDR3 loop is CASSVGPRQGDSGNTIYF. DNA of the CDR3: TGTGCCAGCAGCGTAGGCCCCCGACAGGGTGACTCTGGAAACACCATATATTTT.

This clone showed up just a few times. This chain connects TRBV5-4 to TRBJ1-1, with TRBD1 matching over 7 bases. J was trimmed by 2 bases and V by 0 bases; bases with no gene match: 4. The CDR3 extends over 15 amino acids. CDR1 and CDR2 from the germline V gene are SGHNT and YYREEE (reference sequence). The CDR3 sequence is CASSLAGTENTEAFF. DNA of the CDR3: TGTGCCAGCAGCTTGGCCGGGACAGAAAACACTGAAGCTTTCTTT.

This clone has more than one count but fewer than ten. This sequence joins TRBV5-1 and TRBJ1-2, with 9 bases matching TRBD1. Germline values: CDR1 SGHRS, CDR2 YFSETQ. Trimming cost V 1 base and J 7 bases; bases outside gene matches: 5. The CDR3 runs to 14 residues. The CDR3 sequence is CASSLPQGAGGYTF. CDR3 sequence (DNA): TGCGCCAGCAGCTTGCCACAGGGGGCAGGTGGCTACACCTTC. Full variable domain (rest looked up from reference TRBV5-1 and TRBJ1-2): KAGVTQTPRYLIKTRGQQVTLSCSPISGHRSVSWYQQTPGQGLQFLFEYFSETQRNKGNFPGRFSGRQFSNSRSEMNVSTLELGDSALYLCASSLPQGAGGYTFGSGTRLTVV.

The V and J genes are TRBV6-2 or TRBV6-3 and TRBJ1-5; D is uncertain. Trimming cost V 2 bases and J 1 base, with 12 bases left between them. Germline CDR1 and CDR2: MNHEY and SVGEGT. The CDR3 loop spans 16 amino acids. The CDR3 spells CASSYRGFVSNQPQHF. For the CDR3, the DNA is TGTGCCAGCAGTTACAGAGGATTTGTCAGCAATCAGCCCCAGCATTTT.

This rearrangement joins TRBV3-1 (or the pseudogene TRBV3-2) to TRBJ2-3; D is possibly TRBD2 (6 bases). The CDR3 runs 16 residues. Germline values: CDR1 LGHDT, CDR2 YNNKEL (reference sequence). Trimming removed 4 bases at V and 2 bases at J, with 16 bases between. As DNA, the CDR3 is TGTGCCAGCAGCCGACGGGGCGGGGCCCTCACAGATACGCAGTATTTT. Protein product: CASSRRGGALTDTQYF.

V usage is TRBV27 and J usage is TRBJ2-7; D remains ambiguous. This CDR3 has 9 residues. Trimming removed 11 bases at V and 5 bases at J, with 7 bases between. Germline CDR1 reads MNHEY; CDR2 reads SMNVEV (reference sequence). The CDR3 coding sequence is TGTGCCTTCCCAAACGAGCAGTACTTC. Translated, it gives CAFPNEQYF.

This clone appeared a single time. The CDR3 spells CASSQSTGETQYF. CDR3 in DNA: TGTGCCAGCAGCCAAAGTACGGGAGAGACCCAGTACTTC. V usage is TRBV3-1 (or the pseudogene TRBV3-2) and J usage is TRBJ2-5; D not resolved. Per the germline V gene, CDR1 is LGHDT and CDR2 is YNNKEL (reference sequence). The CDR3 is made up of 13 amino acids. Trimming left V 2 bases short and J 4 bases short, with 8 bases between.

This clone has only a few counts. The DNA of the CDR3 is TGTGCCACCAGCACGGGACAGAGGGACACTGAAGCTTTCTTT. Translation gives CATSTGQRDTEAFF. The rearrangement links TRBV15 to TRBJ1-1, with 7 bases identical to TRBD1. Germline V lookup: CDR1 LNHNV, CDR2 YYDKDF (reference sequence). The V and J ends lost 4 bases and 3 bases, in that order; junction bases with no gene match: 5. This CDR3 has 14 residues. Drawing the rest from reference TRBV15 and TRBJ1-1, the complete variable domain is DAMVIQNPRYQVTQFGKPVTLSCSQTLNHNVMYWYQQKSSQAPKLLFHYYDKDFNNEADTPDNFQSRRPNTSFCFLDIRSPGLGDTAMYLCATSTGQRDTEAFFGQGTRLTVV.

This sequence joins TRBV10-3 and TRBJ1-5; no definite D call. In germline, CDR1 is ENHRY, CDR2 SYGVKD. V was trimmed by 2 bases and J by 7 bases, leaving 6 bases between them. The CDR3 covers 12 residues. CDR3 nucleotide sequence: TGTGCCATCAGTGAGACTGGACAGCCCCAGCATTTT. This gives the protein CAISETGQPQHF.

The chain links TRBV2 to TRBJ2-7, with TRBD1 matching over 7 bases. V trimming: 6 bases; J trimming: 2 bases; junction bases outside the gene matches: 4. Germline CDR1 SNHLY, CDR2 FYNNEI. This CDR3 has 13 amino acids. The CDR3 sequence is CASSGQVPYEQYF. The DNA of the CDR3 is TGTGCCAGCAGCGGACAGGTCCCCTACGAGCAGTACTTC.